Included here is one TCR beta chain sequence, with context. Trimming removed 6 bases from V and 5 bases from J; junction bases left unmatched: 9. The CDR3 spans 15 residues. The V gene's germline CDR1 is MDHEN and CDR2 SYDVKM. These data belong to a study of cytomegalovirus exposure and HLA in healthy donors. Primers included in the PCR were 60 Vbeta and 13 Jbeta primers. Method: immunoSEQ multiplex PCR; TCRdb's copy keeps in-frame clones and lacks some. Here the sample spans 120,000 or so clones, over 70% being singletons. The source material was PBMCs. This TCR was sampled from a woman aged 40 to 49 in good health and CMV-seronegative. This chain joins TRBV28 and TRBJ2-2; 7 bases fit TRBD2. Here the CDR3 reads CASRPGLGGTGELFF. The DNA for the CDR3 is TGTGCCAGCAGGCCGGGACTGGGGGGGACCGGGGAGCTGTTTTTT.